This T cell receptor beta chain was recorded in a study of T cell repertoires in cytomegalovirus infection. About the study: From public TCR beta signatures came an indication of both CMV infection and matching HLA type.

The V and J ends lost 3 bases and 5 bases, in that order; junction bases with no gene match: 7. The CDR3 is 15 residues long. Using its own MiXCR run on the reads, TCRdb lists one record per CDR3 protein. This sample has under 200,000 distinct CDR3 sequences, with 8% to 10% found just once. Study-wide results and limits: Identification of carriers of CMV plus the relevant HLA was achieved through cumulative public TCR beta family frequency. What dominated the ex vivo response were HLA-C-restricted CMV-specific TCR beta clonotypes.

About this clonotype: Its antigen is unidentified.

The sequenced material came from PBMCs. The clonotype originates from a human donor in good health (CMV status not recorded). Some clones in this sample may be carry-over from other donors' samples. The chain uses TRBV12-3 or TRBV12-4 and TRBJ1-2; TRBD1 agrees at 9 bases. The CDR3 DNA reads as TGTGCCAGCAGTTTGGTGAGGACAGGGGTATATGGCTACACCTTC. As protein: CASSLVRTGVYGYTF.